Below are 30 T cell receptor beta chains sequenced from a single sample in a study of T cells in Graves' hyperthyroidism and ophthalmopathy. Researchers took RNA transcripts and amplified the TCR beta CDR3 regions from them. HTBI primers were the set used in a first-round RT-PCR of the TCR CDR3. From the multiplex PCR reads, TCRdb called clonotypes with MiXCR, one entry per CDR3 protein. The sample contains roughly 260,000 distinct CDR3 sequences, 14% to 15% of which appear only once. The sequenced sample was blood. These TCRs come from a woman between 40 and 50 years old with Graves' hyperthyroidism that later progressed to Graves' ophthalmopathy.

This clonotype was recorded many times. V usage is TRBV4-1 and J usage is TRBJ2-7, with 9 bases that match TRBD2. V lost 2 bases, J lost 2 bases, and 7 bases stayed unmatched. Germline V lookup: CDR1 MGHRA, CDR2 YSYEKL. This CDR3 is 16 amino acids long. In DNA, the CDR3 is TGCGCCAGCAGCCAAACAGGACTAGCGCGAGCCTACGAGCAGTACTTC. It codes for CASSQTGLARAYEQYF.

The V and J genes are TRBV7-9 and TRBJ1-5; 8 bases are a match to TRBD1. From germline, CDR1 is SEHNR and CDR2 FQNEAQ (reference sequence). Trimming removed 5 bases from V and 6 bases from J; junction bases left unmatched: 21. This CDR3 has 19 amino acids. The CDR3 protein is CASSPPQDRVVQNPQPQHF. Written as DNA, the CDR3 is TGTGCCAGCAGCCCCCCCCAGGACAGGGTTGTCCAGAACCCTCAGCCCCAGCATTTT.

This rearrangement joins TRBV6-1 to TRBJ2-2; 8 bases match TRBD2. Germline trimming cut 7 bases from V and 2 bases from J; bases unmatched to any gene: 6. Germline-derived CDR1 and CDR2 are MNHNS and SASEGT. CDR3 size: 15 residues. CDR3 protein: CASTGAGENTGELFF. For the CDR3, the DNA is TGTGCCAGCACCGGAGCGGGAGAAAACACCGGGGAGCTGTTTTTT.

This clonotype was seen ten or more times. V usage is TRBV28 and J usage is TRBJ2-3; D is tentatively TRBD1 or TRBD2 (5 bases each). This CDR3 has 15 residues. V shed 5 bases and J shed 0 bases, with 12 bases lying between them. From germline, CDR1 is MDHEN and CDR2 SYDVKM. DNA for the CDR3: TGTGCCAGCAGTACAACGGGACCCAGCACAGATACGCAGTATTTT. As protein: CASSTTGPSTDTQYF.

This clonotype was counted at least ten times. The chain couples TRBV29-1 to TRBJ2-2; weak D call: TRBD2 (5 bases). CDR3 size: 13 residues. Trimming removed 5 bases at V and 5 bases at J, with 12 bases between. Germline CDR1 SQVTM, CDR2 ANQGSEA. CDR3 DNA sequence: TGCAGCGTTCAGCGGACTGTTACCGGGGAGCTGTTTTTT. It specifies CSVQRTVTGELFF.

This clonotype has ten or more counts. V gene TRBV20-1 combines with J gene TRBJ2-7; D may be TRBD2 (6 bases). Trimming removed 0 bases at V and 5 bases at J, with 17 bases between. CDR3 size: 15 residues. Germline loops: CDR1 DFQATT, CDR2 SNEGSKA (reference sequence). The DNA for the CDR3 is TGCAGTGCTAGAGATTATCGGGGGTTCGATAACGAGCAGTACTTC. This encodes CSARDYRGFDNEQYF.

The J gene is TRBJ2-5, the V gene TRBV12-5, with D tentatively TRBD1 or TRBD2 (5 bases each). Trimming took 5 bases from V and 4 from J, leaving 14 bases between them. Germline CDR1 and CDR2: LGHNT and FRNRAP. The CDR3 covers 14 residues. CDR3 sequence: CASGPKGSGETQYF. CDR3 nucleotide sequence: TGTGCTAGTGGTCCGAAGGGGAGTGGAGAGACCCAGTACTTC.

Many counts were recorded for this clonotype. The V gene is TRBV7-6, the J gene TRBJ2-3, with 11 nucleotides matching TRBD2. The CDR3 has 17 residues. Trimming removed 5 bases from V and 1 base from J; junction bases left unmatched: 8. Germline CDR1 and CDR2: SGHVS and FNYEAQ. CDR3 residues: CASSPEVAGGGTDTQYF. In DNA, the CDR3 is TGTGCCAGCAGCCCTGAGGTAGCGGGAGGGGGCACAGATACGCAGTATTTT.

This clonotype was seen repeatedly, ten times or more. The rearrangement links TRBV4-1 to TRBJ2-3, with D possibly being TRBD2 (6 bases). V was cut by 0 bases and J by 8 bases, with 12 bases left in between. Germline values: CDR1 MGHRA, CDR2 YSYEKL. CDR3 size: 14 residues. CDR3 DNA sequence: TGCGCCAGCAGCCAAGATTTGGGGCGGGGTACGCAGTATTTT. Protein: CASSQDLGRGTQYF.

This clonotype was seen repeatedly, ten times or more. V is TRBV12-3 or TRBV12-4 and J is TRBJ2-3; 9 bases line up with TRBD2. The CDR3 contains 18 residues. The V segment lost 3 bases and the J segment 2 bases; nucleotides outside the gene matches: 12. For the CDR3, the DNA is TGTGCCAGCAGTTTGACTAGCGGACATATAAGAACCACAGATACGCAGTATTTT. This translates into CASSLTSGHIRTTDTQYF.

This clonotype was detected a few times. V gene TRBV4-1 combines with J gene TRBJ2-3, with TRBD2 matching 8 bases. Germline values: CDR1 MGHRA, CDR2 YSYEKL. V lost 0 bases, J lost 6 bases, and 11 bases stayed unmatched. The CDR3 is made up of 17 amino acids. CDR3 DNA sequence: TGCGCCAGCAGCCAAGAAACAACGGGAGGGCCTTGGGATACGCAGTATTTT. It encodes CASSQETTGGPWDTQYF.

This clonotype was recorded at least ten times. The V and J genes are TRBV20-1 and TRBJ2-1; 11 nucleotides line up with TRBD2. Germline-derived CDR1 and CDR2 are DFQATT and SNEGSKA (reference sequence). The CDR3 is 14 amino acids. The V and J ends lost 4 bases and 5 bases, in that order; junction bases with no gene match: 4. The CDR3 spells CSAKGLADHNEQFF. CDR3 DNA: TGCAGTGCTAAGGGACTAGCGGACCACAATGAGCAGTTCTTC.

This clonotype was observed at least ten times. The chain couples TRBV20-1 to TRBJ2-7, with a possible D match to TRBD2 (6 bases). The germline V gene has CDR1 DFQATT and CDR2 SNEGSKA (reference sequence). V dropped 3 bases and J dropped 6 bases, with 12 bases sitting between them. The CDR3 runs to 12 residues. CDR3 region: CSASWQEGEQYF. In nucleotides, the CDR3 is TGCAGTGCTAGCTGGCAGGAGGGCGAGCAGTACTTC.

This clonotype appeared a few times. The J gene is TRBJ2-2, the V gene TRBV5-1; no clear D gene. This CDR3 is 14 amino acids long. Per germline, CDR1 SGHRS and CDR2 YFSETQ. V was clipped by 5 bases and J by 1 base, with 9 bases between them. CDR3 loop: CASRLYWNTGELFF. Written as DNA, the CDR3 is TGCGCCAGCAGATTGTACTGGAACACCGGGGAGCTGTTTTTT. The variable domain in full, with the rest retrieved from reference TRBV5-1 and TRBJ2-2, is KAGVTQTPRYLIKTRGQQVTLSCSPISGHRSVSWYQQTPGQGLQFLFEYFSETQRNKGNFPGRFSGRQFSNSRSEMNVSTLELGDSALYLCASRLYWNTGELFFGEGSRLTVL.

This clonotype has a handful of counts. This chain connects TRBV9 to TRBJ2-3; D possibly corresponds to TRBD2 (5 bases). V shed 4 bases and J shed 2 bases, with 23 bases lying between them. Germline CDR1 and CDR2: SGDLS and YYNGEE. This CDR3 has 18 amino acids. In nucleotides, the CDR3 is TGTGCCAGCAGCCTATCGACTGTAGCGCGGAGGTACACAGATACGCAGTATTTT. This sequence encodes CASSLSTVARRYTDTQYF.

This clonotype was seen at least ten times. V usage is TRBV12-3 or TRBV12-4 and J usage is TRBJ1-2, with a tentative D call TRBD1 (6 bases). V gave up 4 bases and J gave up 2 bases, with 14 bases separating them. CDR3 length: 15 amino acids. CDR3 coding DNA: TGTGCCAGCAGTTCCCCTCCCGGGGGCAACTATGGCTACACCTTC. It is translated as CASSSPPGGNYGYTF.

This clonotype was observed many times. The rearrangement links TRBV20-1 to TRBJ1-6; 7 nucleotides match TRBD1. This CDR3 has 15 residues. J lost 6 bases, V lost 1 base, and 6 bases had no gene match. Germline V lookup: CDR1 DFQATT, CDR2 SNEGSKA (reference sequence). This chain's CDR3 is CSARVQGSGNSPLHF. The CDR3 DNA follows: TGCAGTGCTAGAGTACAGGGGTCGGGTAATTCACCCCTCCACTTT.

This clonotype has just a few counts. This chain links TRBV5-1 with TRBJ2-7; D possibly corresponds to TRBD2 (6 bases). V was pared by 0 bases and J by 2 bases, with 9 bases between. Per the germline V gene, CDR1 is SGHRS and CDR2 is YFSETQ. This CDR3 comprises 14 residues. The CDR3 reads CASSLGLGAYEQYF. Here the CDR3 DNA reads TGCGCCAGCAGCTTGGGACTAGGAGCCTACGAGCAGTACTTC.

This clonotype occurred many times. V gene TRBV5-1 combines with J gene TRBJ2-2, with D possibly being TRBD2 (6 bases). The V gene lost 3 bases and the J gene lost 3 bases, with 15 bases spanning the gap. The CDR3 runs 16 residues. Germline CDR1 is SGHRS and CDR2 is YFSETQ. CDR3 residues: CASSSRAGFDTGELFF. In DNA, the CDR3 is TGCGCCAGCAGCTCGCGGGCGGGATTCGACACCGGGGAGCTGTTTTTT.

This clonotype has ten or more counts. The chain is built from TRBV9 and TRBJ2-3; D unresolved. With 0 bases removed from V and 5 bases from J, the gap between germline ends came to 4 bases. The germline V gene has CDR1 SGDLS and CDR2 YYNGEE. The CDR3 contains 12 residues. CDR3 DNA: TGTGCCAGCAGCGTAGTGGGAGATACGCAGTATTTT. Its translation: CASSVVGDTQYF.

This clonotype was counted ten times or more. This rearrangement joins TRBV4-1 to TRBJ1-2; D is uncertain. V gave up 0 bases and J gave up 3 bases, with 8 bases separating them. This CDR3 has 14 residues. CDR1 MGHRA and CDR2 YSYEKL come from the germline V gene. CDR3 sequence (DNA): TGCGCCAGCAGCCAAGATGAAGGGCACTATGGCTACACCTTC. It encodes CASSQDEGHYGYTF.

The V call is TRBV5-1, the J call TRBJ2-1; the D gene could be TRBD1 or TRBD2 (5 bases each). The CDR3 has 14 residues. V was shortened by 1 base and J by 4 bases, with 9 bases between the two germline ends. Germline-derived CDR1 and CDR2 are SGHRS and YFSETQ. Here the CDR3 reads CASSLMGPYNEQFF. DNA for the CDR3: TGCGCCAGCAGCTTGATGGGACCTTACAATGAGCAGTTCTTC. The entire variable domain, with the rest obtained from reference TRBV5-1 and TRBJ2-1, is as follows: KAGVTQTPRYLIKTRGQQVTLSCSPISGHRSVSWYQQTPGQGLQFLFEYFSETQRNKGNFPGRFSGRQFSNSRSEMNVSTLELGDSALYLCASSLMGPYNEQFFGPGTRLTVL.

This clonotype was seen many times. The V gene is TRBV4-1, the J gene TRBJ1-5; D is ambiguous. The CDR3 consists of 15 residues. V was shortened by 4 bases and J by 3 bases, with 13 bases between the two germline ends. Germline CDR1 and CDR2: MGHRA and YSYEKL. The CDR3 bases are TGCGCCAGCAGCCGATATGGAGGAGCCAATCAGCCCCAGCATTTT. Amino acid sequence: CASSRYGGANQPQHF.

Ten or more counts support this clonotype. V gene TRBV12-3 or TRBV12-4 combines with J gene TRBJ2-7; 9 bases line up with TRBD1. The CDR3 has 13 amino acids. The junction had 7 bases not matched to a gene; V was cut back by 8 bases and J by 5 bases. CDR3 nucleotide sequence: TGTGCCAGCCGGGACAGGGTCGCTCACGAGCAGTACTTC. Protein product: CASRDRVAHEQYF.

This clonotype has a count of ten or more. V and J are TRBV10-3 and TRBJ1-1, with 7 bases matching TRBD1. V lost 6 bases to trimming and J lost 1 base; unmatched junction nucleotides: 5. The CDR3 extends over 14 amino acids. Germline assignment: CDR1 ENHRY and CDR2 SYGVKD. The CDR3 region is CAIRDTGANTEAFF. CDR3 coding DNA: TGTGCCATCAGGGACACAGGGGCGAACACTGAAGCTTTCTTT.

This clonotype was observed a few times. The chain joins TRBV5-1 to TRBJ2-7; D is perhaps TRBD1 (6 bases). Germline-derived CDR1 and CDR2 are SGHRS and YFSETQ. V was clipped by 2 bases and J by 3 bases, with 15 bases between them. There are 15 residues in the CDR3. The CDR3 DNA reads TGCGCCAGCAGCTTTTTAAGGGGGAGTGACTACGAGCAGTACTTC. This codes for CASSFLRGSDYEQYF. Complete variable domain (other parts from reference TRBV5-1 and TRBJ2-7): KAGVTQTPRYLIKTRGQQVTLSCSPISGHRSVSWYQQTPGQGLQFLFEYFSETQRNKGNFPGRFSGRQFSNSRSEMNVSTLELGDSALYLCASSFLRGSDYEQYFGPGTRLTVT.

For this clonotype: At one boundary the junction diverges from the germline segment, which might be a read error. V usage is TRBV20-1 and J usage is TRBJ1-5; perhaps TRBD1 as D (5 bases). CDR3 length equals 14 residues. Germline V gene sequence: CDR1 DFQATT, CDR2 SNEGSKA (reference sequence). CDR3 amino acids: CSAGERLRGQPQHF. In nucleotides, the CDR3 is TGCAGTGCTGGAGAGCGCCTAAGGGGTCAGCCCCAGCATTTT.

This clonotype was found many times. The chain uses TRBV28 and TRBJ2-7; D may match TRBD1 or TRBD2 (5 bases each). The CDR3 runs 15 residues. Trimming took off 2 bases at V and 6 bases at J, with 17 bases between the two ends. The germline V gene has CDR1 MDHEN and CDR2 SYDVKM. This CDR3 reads CASSLEGFSSGEQYF. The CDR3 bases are TGTGCCAGCAGTTTAGAGGGGTTCTCATCGGGCGAGCAGTACTTC.

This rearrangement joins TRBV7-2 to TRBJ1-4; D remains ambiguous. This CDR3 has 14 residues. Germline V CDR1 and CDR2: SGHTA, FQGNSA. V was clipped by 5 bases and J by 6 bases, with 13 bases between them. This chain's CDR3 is CASSINNLDEKLFF. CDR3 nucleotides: TGTGCCAGCAGCATAAACAACTTGGATGAAAAACTGTTTTTT.

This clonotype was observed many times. The CDR3 DNA sequence: TGTGCCAGCAGCCAAGGAACCCTGATGCGGCCCTACGAGCAGTACTTC. This translates into CASSQGTLMRPYEQYF. The chain links TRBV3-1 to TRBJ2-7, with unresolved D. There are 16 residues in the CDR3. V gave up 1 base and J gave up 2 bases, with 15 bases separating them. In germline, CDR1 is LGHDT, CDR2 YNNKEL (reference sequence).